Only a few counts were recorded for the clone carrying this T cell receptor (beta chain). The data are from a study of OX40 agonist ivuxolimab in advanced cancers. On the study more broadly: Prior checkpoint blockade (anti-PD-1, anti-PD-L1 or anti-CTLA-4) was permitted; around 39% had it. Three patients responded partially, comprising one with hepatocellular carcinoma and two with cutaneous melanoma.

The data were produced by immunoSEQ multiplex PCR, yet TCRdb's version contains in-frame clones alone and is incomplete. The sample shows 55,000 to 60,000 clones, approximately 80% of them seen only once. Trimming shortened V by 4 bases and J by 8 bases, and 13 bases separated the two germline ends. The CDR3 covers 13 residues. CDR1 and CDR2 from the germline V gene are SGHNT and YYREEE (reference sequence). The source is an adult with an advanced solid tumor such as melanoma, head and neck, liver or kidney cancer. The gene calls are TRBV5-4 and TRBJ2-1; D gene uncertain. The sequenced sample was CD4+ or CD8+ T cells sorted from blood, obtained in a trial of the OX40 agonist ivuxolimab. DNA for the CDR3: TGTGCCAGCAGCACGGAACCGAGCGATGAGCAGTTCTTC. It encodes CASSTEPSDEQFF.